The subject of this entry is one T cell receptor beta chain. Its antigen is not known. This CDR3 has 14 amino acids. Per the germline V gene, CDR1 is SGHTA and CDR2 is FQGNSA. Trimming removed 2 bases at V and 0 bases at J, with 4 bases between. The source of the sample is a study of cytomegalovirus exposure and HLA in healthy donors. As for the study in general: Falling in the Caucasian-associated ancestry cluster were 80% to 85% of under 450 genotyped donors.

The PCR employed 60 Vbeta primers together with 13 Jbeta primers. Sequencing used immunoSEQ multiplex PCR; TCRdb keeps in-frame clones, though not all of them. The sample shows 110,000 or so clones, around 70% of them seen only once. General study points: Several of the most significant clusters appeared, in a later analysis, to be linked to common viral pathogens. A later analysis showed HLA-associated TCR beta chains outstripping equally common others in clonal expansion.

The chain is built from TRBV7-2 and TRBJ1-4, with D hard to call. Sequencing was done on a sample of PBMCs. The sequence derives from a woman between 40 and 55 years old in good health and CMV-seropositive. The CDR3 reads CASSLSSTNEKLFF. The CDR3 DNA is TGTGCCAGCAGCTTATCTTCAACTAATGAAAAACTGTTTTTT.